The text below deals with one T cell receptor (beta chain). As yet, its antigen is unknown. With 5 bases removed from V and 6 bases from J, the gap between germline ends came to 16 bases. From germline, CDR1 is SGHAT and CDR2 FQNNGV. The CDR3 has 14 residues. The source of the sample is a study of post-analysis software for immune sequencing data. Included in the TCR beta cDNA libraries were unique molecular identifiers. TCRdb re-called the PCR reads through MiXCR, storing one row per CDR3 protein. Of approximately 350,000 distinct CDR3 sequences listed, about a third were seen once; the top ten hold 13%. General study results and limits: There were five or six TRBV segments more frequent in patients than controls, and TRBV5-6, TRBV5-1 and TRBV20-1 were among them.

The sequencing sample was made of blood. The rearrangement uses TRBV11-2 and TRBJ1-2; D possibly corresponds to TRBD1 (5 bases). The receptor comes from a girl aged 5 to 17 with multiple sclerosis. The CDR3 sequence: CASSPIPGTDGYTF. CDR3 nucleotide sequence: TGTGCCAGCAGCCCTATTCCCGGGACGGATGGCTACACCTTC.